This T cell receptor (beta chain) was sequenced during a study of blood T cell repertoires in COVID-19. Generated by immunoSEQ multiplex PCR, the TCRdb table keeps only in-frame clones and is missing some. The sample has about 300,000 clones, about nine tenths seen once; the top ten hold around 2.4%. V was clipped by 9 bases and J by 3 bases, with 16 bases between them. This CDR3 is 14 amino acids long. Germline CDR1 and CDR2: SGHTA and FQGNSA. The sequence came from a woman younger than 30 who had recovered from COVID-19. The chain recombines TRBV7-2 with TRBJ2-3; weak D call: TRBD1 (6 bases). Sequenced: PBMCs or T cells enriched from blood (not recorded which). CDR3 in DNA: TGTGCCAGTGCCAGGGGAGTTCAGACAGATACGCAGTATTTT. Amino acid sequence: CASARGVQTDTQYF.